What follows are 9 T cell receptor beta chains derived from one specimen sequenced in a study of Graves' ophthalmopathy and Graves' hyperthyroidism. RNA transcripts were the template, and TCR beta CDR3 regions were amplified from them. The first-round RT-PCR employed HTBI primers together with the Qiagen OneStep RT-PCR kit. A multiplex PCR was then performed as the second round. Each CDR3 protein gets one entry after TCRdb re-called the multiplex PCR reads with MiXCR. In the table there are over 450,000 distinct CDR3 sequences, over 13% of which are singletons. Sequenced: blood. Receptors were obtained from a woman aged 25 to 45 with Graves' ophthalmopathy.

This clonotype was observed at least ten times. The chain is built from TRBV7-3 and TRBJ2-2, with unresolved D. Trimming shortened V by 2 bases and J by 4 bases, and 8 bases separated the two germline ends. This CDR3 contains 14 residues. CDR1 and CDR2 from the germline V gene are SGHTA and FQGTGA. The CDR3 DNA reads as TGTGCCAGCAGCTTAGAGTGGAGCACCGGGGAGCTGTTTTTT. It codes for CASSLEWSTGELFF.

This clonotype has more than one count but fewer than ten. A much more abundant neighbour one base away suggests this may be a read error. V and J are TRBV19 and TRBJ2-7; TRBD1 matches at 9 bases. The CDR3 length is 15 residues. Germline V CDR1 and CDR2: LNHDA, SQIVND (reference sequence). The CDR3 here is CAGSTGQGIAYEQYF. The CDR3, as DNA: TGTGCCGGTAGTACTGGACAGGGGATCGCCTACGAGCAGTACTTC.

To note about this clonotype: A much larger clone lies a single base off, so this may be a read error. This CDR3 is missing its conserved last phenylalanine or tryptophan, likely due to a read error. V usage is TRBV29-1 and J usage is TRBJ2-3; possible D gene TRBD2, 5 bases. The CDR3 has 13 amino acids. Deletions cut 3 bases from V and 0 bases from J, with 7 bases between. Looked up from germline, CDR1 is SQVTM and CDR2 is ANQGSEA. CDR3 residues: CSVDSVSTDTQYC. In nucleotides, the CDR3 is TGCAGCGTTGATAGCGTTAGCACAGATACGCAGTATTGT.

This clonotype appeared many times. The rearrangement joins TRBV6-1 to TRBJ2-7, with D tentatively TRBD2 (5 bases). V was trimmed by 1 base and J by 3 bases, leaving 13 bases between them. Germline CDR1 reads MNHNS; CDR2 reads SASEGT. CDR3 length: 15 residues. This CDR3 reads CASSEEGDPLYEQYF. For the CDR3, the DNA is TGTGCCAGCAGTGAAGAGGGAGACCCACTCTACGAGCAGTACTTC.

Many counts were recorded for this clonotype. CDR3 protein: CSGDRVDTEAFF. CDR3 nucleotides: TGCAGCGGGGACAGGGTGGACACTGAAGCTTTCTTT. The chain carries TRBV29-1 and TRBJ1-1; 9 bases line up with TRBD1. Looked up from germline, CDR1 is SQVTM and CDR2 is ANQGSEA. This CDR3 region has 12 residues. The junction had 3 bases not matched to a gene; V was cut back by 7 bases and J by 3 bases.

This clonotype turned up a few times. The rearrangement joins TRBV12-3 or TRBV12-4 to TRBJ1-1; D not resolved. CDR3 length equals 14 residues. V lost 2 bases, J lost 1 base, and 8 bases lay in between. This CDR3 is CASSLHGSNTEAFF. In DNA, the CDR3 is TGTGCCAGCAGTTTACACGGGTCGAACACTGAAGCTTTCTTT.

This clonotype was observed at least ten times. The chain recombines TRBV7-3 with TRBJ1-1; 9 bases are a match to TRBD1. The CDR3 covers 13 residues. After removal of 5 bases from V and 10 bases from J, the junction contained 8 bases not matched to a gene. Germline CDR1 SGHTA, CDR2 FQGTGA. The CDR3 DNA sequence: TGTGCCAGCAGCACTTCGGGACAGGGACTAGCTTTCTTT. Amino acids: CASSTSGQGLAFF.

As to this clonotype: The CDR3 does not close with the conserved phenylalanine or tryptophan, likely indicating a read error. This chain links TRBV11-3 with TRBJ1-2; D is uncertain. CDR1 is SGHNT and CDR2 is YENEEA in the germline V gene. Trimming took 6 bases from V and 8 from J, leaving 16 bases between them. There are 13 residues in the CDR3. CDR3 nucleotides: TGTGCCAGCAGACTAGACAAAGTCTACGGCTACACCCTC. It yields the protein CASRLDKVYGYTL.

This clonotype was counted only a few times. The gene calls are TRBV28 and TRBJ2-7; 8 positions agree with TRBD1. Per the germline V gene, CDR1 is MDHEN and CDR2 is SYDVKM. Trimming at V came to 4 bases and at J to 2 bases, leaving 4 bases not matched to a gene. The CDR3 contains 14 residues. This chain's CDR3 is CASSSPDRAYEQYF. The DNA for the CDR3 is TGTGCCAGCAGTTCCCCGGACAGGGCCTACGAGCAGTACTTC.